What follows are 17 T cell receptor beta chains derived from one specimen sequenced in a study of T cell clonotyping in hematopoietic cell transplantation. Time point given: recipient sample about 28 days before transplant, after cytoreduction. Here immunoSEQ multiplex PCR was the method, and the copy in TCRdb shows in-frame clones only, minus some. This sample has tens of thousands of clones, with 90% to 96% found just once. This sample comprised peripheral blood mononuclear cells, obtained before stem cell transplant. The receptors were sampled from a woman aged 50 to 60 with acute myeloid leukemia. Some clones in this sample may be carry-over from other donors' samples.

The V gene is TRBV10-3, the J gene TRBJ1-1; D unclear. Trimming took 0 bases from V and 1 from J, leaving 6 bases between them. The CDR3 runs 14 residues. The germline CDR1 and CDR2 sequences are ENHRY and SYGVKD. The DNA of the CDR3 is TGTGCCATCAGTGAGTCGGTCCAGAACACTGAAGCTTTCTTT. Translated, it gives CAISESVQNTEAFF.

This clone was seen only a few times. The V gene is TRBV7-9, the J gene TRBJ1-6; D remains unclear. Between the trimmed V and J ends, which lost 6 bases and 3 bases, there was a span of 6 bases. The CDR3 extends over 13 amino acids. CDR1 and CDR2 (germline): SEHNR, FQNEAQ (reference sequence). In DNA form, the CDR3 reads TGTGCCAGCAGGACGGACTATAATTCACCCCTCCACTTT. Translating it yields CASRTDYNSPLHF.

The genes are TRBV30 and TRBJ1-6; D is undetermined. V was shortened by 0 bases and J by 13 bases, with 13 bases between the two germline ends. Germline V gene data show CDR1 as GTSNPN and CDR2 as SVGIG (reference sequence). This CDR3 contains 13 residues. CDR3 region: CAWSVTTVPPLHF. CDR3 sequence (DNA): TGTGCCTGGAGTGTCACGACGGTCCCCCCCCTCCACTTT.

The genes are TRBV6-5 and TRBJ1-4; D is possibly TRBD1 (5 bases). CDR1 and CDR2 from the germline V gene are MNHEY and SVGAGI. The germline V and J ends were trimmed by 2 bases and 4 bases, with 14 bases remaining between them. The CDR3 sequence is 16 residues long. The CDR3 spells CASSYVLGDDNEKLFF. DNA for the CDR3: TGTGCCAGCAGTTACGTTTTGGGGGATGATAATGAAAAACTGTTTTTT.

The rearrangement joins TRBV6-1 to TRBJ2-6, with D maybe TRBD1 (6 bases). Germline V lookup: CDR1 MNHNS, CDR2 SASEGT. Trimming removed 4 bases at V and 0 bases at J, with 10 bases between. The CDR3 loop spans 16 amino acids. CDR3 residues: CASSAGTNSGANVLTF. The CDR3 nucleotides are TGTGCCAGCAGTGCCGGGACAAACTCTGGGGCCAACGTCCTGACTTTC.

J is TRBJ2-7 and V is TRBV30; 8 bases are shared with TRBD1. The germline CDR1 and CDR2 sequences are GTSNPN and SVGIG (reference sequence). V dropped 1 base and J dropped 4; count of bases not matched to a gene: 3. The CDR3 runs 13 residues. CDR3 nucleotide sequence: TGTGCCTGGAGTGGGACAGGGTGGTACGAGCAGTACTTC. Its protein product is CAWSGTGWYEQYF.

The chain combines TRBV30 with TRBJ2-2; D is undetermined. Trimming shortened V by 0 bases and J by 9 bases, and 8 bases separated the two germline ends. The CDR3 runs to 12 residues. Germline V CDR1 and CDR2: GTSNPN, SVGIG (reference sequence). In DNA form, the CDR3 reads TGTGCCTGGAGTGTACACCCTTGGGAGCTGTTTTTT. Translation: CAWSVHPWELFF.

The V and J genes are TRBV6-1 and TRBJ2-1; 7 bases align to TRBD2. V lost 3 bases and J lost 7; bases outside the gene matches: 6. There are 14 residues in the CDR3. CDR1 MNHNS and CDR2 SASEGT come from the germline V gene. CDR3 sequence: CASSEGSGGNEQFF. The CDR3 coding sequence is TGTGCCAGCAGTGAGGGGTCCGGGGGGAATGAGCAGTTCTTC.

The chain has TRBV6-6 and TRBJ2-3; possible D gene TRBD1, 6 bases. This CDR3 spans 14 amino acids. Germline V gene data show CDR1 as MNHNY and CDR2 as SVGAGI (reference sequence). V was clipped by 6 bases and J by 3 bases, with 13 bases between them. The CDR3 bases are TGTGCCAGCAGAAGGTCGAGGGGGACAGATACGCAGTATTTT. This gives the protein CASRRSRGTDTQYF.

The chain combines TRBV5-1 with TRBJ1-2, with D perhaps matching TRBD1 (5 bases). The CDR3 extends over 16 amino acids. V dropped 3 bases and J dropped 2 bases, with 17 bases sitting between them. Germline lookup yields CDR1 SGHRS and CDR2 YFSETQ. The CDR3, as DNA: TGCGCCAGCAGCTCTACCACCGGGACGCAGAACTATGGCTACACCTTC. This translates into CASSSTTGTQNYGYTF.

CDR3 sequence reads: CASSLWESDTGELFF. CDR3 DNA: TGTGCCAGCAGCTTGTGGGAGTCCGACACCGGGGAGCTGTTTTTT. The chain is built from TRBV5-8 and TRBJ2-2; TRBD2 is a possible D gene (5 bases). The germline V gene encodes CDR1 SGHTS and CDR2 YDEGEE. The germline V and J ends were trimmed by 1 base and 3 bases, with 10 bases remaining between them. This CDR3 region has 15 residues.

The CDR3 region is CASSDQGLQAEKLFF. The CDR3 DNA sequence: TGTGCCAGCAGTGACCAGGGACTCCAGGCTGAAAAACTGTTTTTT. The V gene is TRBV6-1, the J gene TRBJ1-4; D is possibly TRBD1 (5 bases). The CDR3 has 15 amino acids. The V end lost 3 bases, the J end lost 7 bases, and 15 bases lay between the germline ends. CDR1 is MNHNS, CDR2 SASEGT, per germline.

This chain uses TRBV6-5 with TRBJ2-2; D may be TRBD2 (6 bases). Germline values: CDR1 MNHEY, CDR2 SVGAGI. The CDR3 runs to 15 residues. V lost 2 bases and J 4 bases, leaving 11 bases between the germline ends. The DNA for the CDR3 is TGTGCCAGCAGTTACGGGGGGAAGGGCACCGGGGAGCTGTTTTTT. Translated: CASSYGGKGTGELFF.

The chain couples TRBV5-1 to TRBJ1-1; 7 bases match TRBD1. Trimming removed 4 bases from V and 4 bases from J; junction bases left unmatched: 10. The CDR3 has 15 residues. The germline V gene encodes CDR1 SGHRS and CDR2 YFSETQ. CDR3 DNA: TGCGCCAGCAGCCTTGCAGGGGGAGTGGGCACTGAAGCTTTCTTT. It specifies CASSLAGGVGTEAFF.

This chain connects TRBV6-1 to TRBJ1-5; perhaps TRBD1 as D (5 bases). Trimming cost V 7 bases and J 1 base, with 11 bases left between them. From germline, CDR1 is MNHNS and CDR2 SASEGT. This CDR3 spans 14 amino acids. CDR3 sequence reads: CASTSRGSNQPQHF. The CDR3 DNA reads TGTGCCAGCACCTCCCGGGGGAGCAATCAGCCCCAGCATTTT.

The chain uses TRBV2 and TRBJ1-4; tentatively, D is TRBD1 (6 bases). Germline-derived CDR1 and CDR2 are SNHLY and FYNNEI. The CDR3 consists of 15 residues. V was cut by 5 bases and J by 5 bases, with 15 bases left in between. The CDR3, as DNA: TGTGCCAGCAGTTCCATAGGGGGATACAATGAAAAACTGTTTTTT. This gives the protein CASSSIGGYNEKLFF.

The rearrangement links TRBV9 to TRBJ1-4; D gene ambiguous. CDR3 length equals 14 residues. Germline CDR1 SGDLS, CDR2 YYNGEE. Trimming stripped 0 bases from V and 6 bases from J, with 9 bases between. This CDR3 is CASSVETFDEKLFF. The CDR3 coding sequence is TGTGCCAGCAGCGTAGAGACATTTGATGAAAAACTGTTTTTT.